What follows are 28 T cell receptor beta chains derived from one specimen sequenced in a study of TIL therapy for anti-PD-1-resistant metastatic lung cancer (dated by TCRdb to about 2021). The label giving this sample's time point can be read as: pre-treatment sample, taken before nivolumab and TIL therapy. TCR beta CDR3 regions were amplified from genomic DNA with the immunoSEQ v3 hsTCRB kit using bias-controlled multiplex PCR. TCRdb limited this immuneACCESS table to in-frame rearrangements with V and J called. A share of clones is missing; checked studies link under half to unresolved V genes, and the rest is unexplained. The sample includes 50,000 to 60,000 clones, with more than 80% observed a single time. The top ten hold less than 3.5% of the sample. Sample: blood, taken at baseline. These receptors were collected from a person aged 25 to 85 with non-small cell lung cancer.

The chain recombines TRBV4-3 with TRBJ2-6, with D tentatively TRBD1 or TRBD2 (5 bases each). The CDR3 length is 17 residues. V lost 0 bases to trimming and J lost 0 bases, with 9 bases between them. Germline CDR1 LGHNA, CDR2 YSLEER. The DNA of the CDR3 is TGCGCCAGCAGCCAAGAAGGGACGTTCTCTGGGGCCAACGTCCTGACTTTC. This translates into CASSQEGTFSGANVLTF.

This rearrangement joins TRBV28 to TRBJ2-7; TRBD1 might be the D (6 bases). V was pared by 6 bases and J by 5 bases, with 23 bases between. Looked up from germline, CDR1 is MDHEN and CDR2 is SYDVKM. The CDR3 extends over 16 amino acids. CDR3 amino acids: CASSAWPTGVRNEQYF. The CDR3 DNA follows: TGTGCCAGCAGCGCATGGCCGACAGGAGTGAGAAACGAGCAGTACTTC.

The chain has TRBV30 and TRBJ1-1, with 9 bases matching TRBD1. This CDR3 comprises 15 residues. The V gene's germline CDR1 is GTSNPN and CDR2 SVGIG (reference sequence). V trimming: 3 bases; J trimming: 4 bases; junction bases outside the gene matches: 9. The CDR3 region is CAWRPRDRVFTEAFF. CDR3 in DNA: TGTGCCTGGAGACCCCGGGACAGGGTTTTCACTGAAGCTTTCTTT. The entire variable domain, with the rest obtained from reference TRBV30 and TRBJ1-1, is as follows: SQTIHQWPATLVQPVGSPLSLECTVEGTSNPNLYWYRQAAGRGLQLLFYSVGIGQISSEVPQNLSASRPQDRQFILSSKKLLLSDSGFYLCAWRPRDRVFTEAFFGQGTRLTVV.

V usage is TRBV27 and J usage is TRBJ2-7; D is perhaps TRBD1 or TRBD2 (5 bases each). Germline V gene data show CDR1 as MNHEY and CDR2 as SMNVEV (reference sequence). V lost 8 bases to trimming and J lost 0 bases, with 17 bases between them. The CDR3 extends over 15 amino acids. For the CDR3, the DNA is TGTGCCAGCCCCAGAGGGGTCCCTAGCTCCTACGAGCAGTACTTC. Translating gives CASPRGVPSSYEQYF.

The chain couples TRBV5-1 to TRBJ2-2; 9 bases agree with TRBD1. V shed 7 bases, J shed 2 bases, and the junction held 6 bases outside the gene matches. CDR1 is SGHRS and CDR2 is YFSETQ in the germline V gene. The CDR3 extends over 15 amino acids. CDR3 loop: CASGQGSSNTGELFF. The CDR3 DNA reads as TGCGCCAGCGGACAGGGGTCCTCAAACACCGGGGAGCTGTTTTTT.

In its sample, this clone ranks as medium-sized. The rearrangement joins TRBV2 to TRBJ2-3; D is undetermined. V was pared by 2 bases and J by 4 bases, with 10 bases between. The length of the CDR3 is 14 residues. Germline CDR1 is SNHLY and CDR2 is FYNNEI. CDR3 bases: TGTGCCAGCAGTGAACGGCAGACTTCAGATACGCAGTATTTT. Translation gives CASSERQTSDTQYF.

The rearrangement links TRBV5-6 to TRBJ1-1; a weak D match, TRBD1 (5 bases). The CDR3 loop spans 12 amino acids. The V end lost 5 bases, the J end lost 8 bases, and 13 bases lay between the germline ends. Germline V lookup: CDR1 SGHDT, CDR2 YYEEEE. CDR3 residues: CASSSGKLEAFF. DNA for the CDR3: TGTGCCAGCAGTTCAGGGAAATTAGAAGCTTTCTTT.

The chain couples TRBV6-5 to TRBJ2-1; 8 bases agree with TRBD2. This CDR3 spans 16 amino acids. J was trimmed by 4 bases and V by 0 bases; bases with no gene match: 5. Per the germline V gene, CDR1 is MNHEY and CDR2 is SVGAGI. The CDR3 loop reads CASSYSVREAYNEQFF. CDR3 sequence (DNA): TGTGCCAGCAGTTACTCTGTGCGGGAGGCTTACAATGAGCAGTTCTTC.

The J gene is TRBJ1-5, the V gene TRBV20-1; 8 nucleotides line up with TRBD1. V trimming: 3 bases; J trimming: 6 bases; junction bases outside the gene matches: 7. The CDR3 is 14 residues long. CDR1 DFQATT and CDR2 SNEGSKA come from the germline V gene (reference sequence). The CDR3 DNA reads as TGCAGTGCTAGTGTGGACAGGGAGGCTCAGCCCCAGCATTTT. Translating gives CSASVDREAQPQHF.

The gene calls are TRBV10-3 and TRBJ2-7, with D possibly TRBD1 on 6 matching bases. This CDR3 region has 15 residues. Germline CDR1 ENHRY, CDR2 SYGVKD. V gave up 0 bases and J gave up 4 bases, with 13 bases separating them. The CDR3 DNA reads as TGTGCCATCAGTGAGTCGCCAGGGGCATCATACGAGCAGTACTTC. It translates to CAISESPGASYEQYF.

This clone appeared once. This chain links TRBV28 with TRBJ1-1; 7 nucleotides match TRBD1. V lost 8 bases to trimming and J lost 3 bases; unmatched junction nucleotides: 12. This CDR3 has 15 amino acids. Germline V CDR1 and CDR2: MDHEN, SYDVKM. The chain's CDR3 is CASRGQGGRYTEAFF. CDR3 nucleotide sequence: TGTGCCAGCCGTGGGCAGGGGGGGCGGTACACTGAAGCTTTCTTT.

The chain carries TRBV4-2 and TRBJ1-5, with D perhaps matching TRBD1 (6 bases). Germline V gene lookup returns CDR1 LGHNA and CDR2 YNFKEQ. Trimming shortened V by 0 bases and J by 14 bases, and 23 bases separated the two germline ends. The CDR3 consists of 16 residues. CDR3 loop: CASSQDGDNHLQLKHF. The CDR3 nucleotides are TGTGCCAGCAGCCAAGATGGGGACAATCACCTCCAGCTTAAGCATTTT.

V is TRBV28 and J is TRBJ1-2; D gene ambiguous. There are 14 residues in the CDR3. Germline CDR1 MDHEN, CDR2 SYDVKM. V dropped 2 bases and J dropped 4 bases, with 11 bases sitting between them. Written as DNA, the CDR3 is TGTGCCAGCAGTTTAATGATGTCCGCCTATGGCTACACCTTC. It translates to CASSLMMSAYGYTF.

In its sample, this clone was seen once. This chain uses TRBV7-3 with TRBJ2-1, with 13 bases matching TRBD2. The germline gives CDR1 SGHTA, CDR2 FQGTGA. The CDR3 totals 16 residues. Trimming cost V 5 bases and J 9 bases; bases outside gene matches: 10. The CDR3 sequence: CASSAILAGGPSEQFF. CDR3 DNA sequence: TGTGCCAGCAGCGCAATACTAGCGGGAGGGCCCAGTGAGCAGTTCTTC.

The chain links TRBV29-1 to TRBJ2-7; TRBD2 agrees at 9 bases. Germline loops: CDR1 SQVTM, CDR2 ANQGSEA. V gave up 7 bases and J gave up 2 bases; unmatched junction bases: 6. CDR3 size: 13 residues. In DNA form, the CDR3 reads TGCAGCGCCCAGACTAGCGGAGCCTACGAGCAGTACTTC. It encodes CSAQTSGAYEQYF.

The chain couples TRBV6-2 or TRBV6-3 to TRBJ2-3, with D maybe TRBD2 (7 bases). The CDR3 length is 18 residues. CDR1 and CDR2 from the germline V gene are MNHEY and SVGEGT. V was clipped by 2 bases and J by 1 base, with 19 bases between them. CDR3 in amino acids: CASSYVLAEGEGTDTQYF. CDR3 sequence (DNA): TGTGCCAGCAGTTACGTTCTAGCGGAGGGGGAGGGCACAGATACGCAGTATTTT.

The gene calls are TRBV3-1 (or the pseudogene TRBV3-2) and TRBJ1-1; no firm D call. V was shortened by 6 bases and J by 0 bases, with 11 bases between the two germline ends. CDR1 is LGHDT and CDR2 is YNNKEL in the germline V gene (reference sequence). The CDR3 loop spans 14 amino acids. The DNA of the CDR3 is TGTGCCAGCAGTCAAAGTATCTTGAACACTGAAGCTTTCTTT. The encoded protein is CASSQSILNTEAFF.

The table lists this clone with a few counts. The chain couples TRBV2 to TRBJ1-5, with D possibly matching TRBD1 (5 bases). The CDR3 covers 13 residues. The V and J ends lost 5 bases and 7 bases respectively, with 12 bases between them. CDR1 is SNHLY, CDR2 FYNNEI, per germline. The chain's CDR3 is CASSSEGIQPQHF. For the CDR3, the DNA is TGTGCCAGCAGTTCCGAGGGGATCCAGCCCCAGCATTTT.

The V and J genes are TRBV28 and TRBJ2-7; weak D call: TRBD2 (6 bases). Germline V lookup: CDR1 MDHEN, CDR2 SYDVKM. The CDR3 length is 15 residues. V was pared by 5 bases and J by 4 bases, with 18 bases between. CDR3 sequence (DNA): TGTGCCAGCAGTCCCGTCGGGGTCGGGGGTTACGAGCAGTACTTC. It is translated as CASSPVGVGGYEQYF.

This clone was recorded only once. This chain links TRBV18 with TRBJ2-1, with D possibly being TRBD2 (5 bases). CDR1 and CDR2 from the germline V gene are KGHSH and LQKENI. With 3 bases removed from V and 6 bases from J, the gap between germline ends came to 18 bases. The CDR3 is 16 residues long. The DNA of the CDR3 is TGTGCCAGCTCACCCAGAGAGGGAGTCTGGGGCAATGAGCAGTTCTTC. Translation: CASSPREGVWGNEQFF.

The V gene is TRBV6-2 or TRBV6-3, the J gene TRBJ1-1; perhaps TRBD1 as D (5 bases). V dropped 2 bases and J dropped 4 bases, with 14 bases sitting between them. Germline CDR1 is MNHEY and CDR2 is SVGEGT. This CDR3 contains 15 residues. The CDR3 DNA is TGTGCCAGCAGTTACGGGGCGAGTGGTTTCACTGAAGCTTTCTTT. Its protein is CASSYGASGFTEAFF.

The V gene is TRBV6-5, the J gene TRBJ2-5; D is perhaps TRBD2 (6 bases). Germline CDR1 MNHEY, CDR2 SVGAGI. The CDR3 contains 14 residues. Trimming pared 0 bases from V and 3 bases from J, leaving 8 bases between. CDR3 amino acids: CASSYSWEEETQYF. Written as DNA, the CDR3 is TGTGCCAGCAGTTACTCTTGGGAGGAAGAGACCCAGTACTTC.

The CDR3 DNA sequence: TGCGCCAGCAGCGGGGGTACTATCTCTGGAAACACCATATATTTT. Its translation: CASSGGTISGNTIYF. V and J are TRBV5-1 and TRBJ1-3; possibly TRBD1 for D (5 bases). Trimming left V 4 bases short and J 0 bases short, with 11 bases between. In germline, CDR1 is SGHRS, CDR2 YFSETQ. The CDR3 contains 15 residues.

The chain employs TRBV27 and TRBJ2-2; a possible D gene is TRBD1 (6 bases). Trimming left V 7 bases short and J 6 bases short, with 15 bases between. The CDR3 spans 14 residues. Germline CDR1 is MNHEY and CDR2 is SMNVEV (reference sequence). CDR3: CASNLLQGSGELFF. The CDR3 DNA sequence: TGTGCCAGCAATCTTTTACAGGGCTCCGGGGAGCTGTTTTTT.

V gene TRBV27 combines with J gene TRBJ2-1; D is uncertain. Germline V CDR1 and CDR2: MNHEY, SMNVEV (reference sequence). The length of the CDR3 is 15 residues. The germline V and J ends were trimmed by 6 bases and 5 bases, with 17 bases remaining between them. The CDR3 DNA is TGTGCCAGCAGCCTTACTCGGTTTACCCACAATGAGCAGTTCTTC. Its protein is CASSLTRFTHNEQFF.

The chain joins TRBV19 to TRBJ2-3, with a possible D match to TRBD2 (6 bases). Per the germline V gene, CDR1 is LNHDA and CDR2 is SQIVND (reference sequence). The CDR3 covers 15 residues. V lost 3 bases and J 1 base, leaving 11 bases between the germline ends. The CDR3 sequence is CASSILAVGTDTQYF. As DNA, the CDR3 is TGTGCCAGTAGTATTTTAGCGGTAGGCACAGATACGCAGTATTTT.

The chain couples TRBV28 to TRBJ1-2; D is perhaps TRBD1 (6 bases). Germline assignment: CDR1 MDHEN and CDR2 SYDVKM. The CDR3 totals 13 residues. V was trimmed by 5 bases and J by 0 bases, leaving 7 bases between them. CDR3 nucleotides: TGTGCCAGCAGTGAGGGGGCTAACTATGGCTACACCTTC. It specifies CASSEGANYGYTF.

This clone was picked up one time. The chain recombines TRBV30 with TRBJ1-6, with 7 bases aligning to TRBD1. With V trimmed by 7 bases and J by 7 bases, 4 bases remained unmatched. The CDR3 runs 12 residues. Germline V gene lookup returns CDR1 GTSNPN and CDR2 SVGIG (reference sequence). The CDR3 DNA reads TGTGCCTCGGGACAGAGAAATTCACCCCTCCACTTT. Residues: CASGQRNSPLHF.